The rows below give T cell receptor beta chains drawn from one sample of a study of blood T cells in healthy people across ages. TCRdb processed the 5' RACE reads anew with MiXCR; each CDR3 protein has one entry. The data hold fewer than 900,000 distinct CDR3 sequences, with about 40% observed a single time. Sequenced sample: blood. These receptors were taken from a woman in her fifties or sixties in good health. Each CDR3 is given with its conserved first and last residue. D genes are given only for firm matches. Clone size is not always given. Where it is, it says once, few, many or a class for expanded clones.

>TRBV7-2|few|NA|17|TRBJ1-2
TGTGCCAGCAGCTTAGTTGTGGGGGCATCCGATAACTATGGCTACACCTTC
CASSLVVGASDNYGYTF
>TRBV6-5|NA|NA|18|TRBJ2-3
TGTGCCAGCAGTCACCTTCCGTCGGTTGTGGGAGCAACAGATACGCAGTATTTT
CASSHLPSVVGATDTQYF
>TRBV6-2/TRBV6-3|NA|TRBD2|17|TRBJ2-5
TGTGCCAGCAGTTACTCGGTAGCGGGGGGGCCGGCAGAGACCCAGTACTTC
CASSYSVAGGPAETQYF
>TRBV2|NA|NA|15|TRBJ2-7
TGTGCCAGCAGTGGGGGCCGAGCGGTCACCTACGAGCAGTACTTC
CASSGGRAVTYEQYF
>TRBV6-5|few|TRBD1|18|TRBJ2-3
TGTGCCAGCAGTTACCACCCTCCCAGGACAGGACCCACAGATACGCAGTATTTT
CASSYHPPRTGPTDTQYF
>TRBV10-2|NA|TRBD2|13|TRBJ2-4
TGCGCCAGCAGTGAGGATAGGGCGGGAGAGCAGTACTTC
CASSEDRAGEQYF
>TRBV4-1|NA|TRBD2|15|TRBJ2-7
TGCGCCAGCAGCCAAGAAGGGGACTATTTTTACGAGCAGTACTTC
CASSQEGDYFYEQYF
>TRBV10-3|few|NA|12|TRBJ2-1
TGTGCCATCAGTGGGACAGCCAATGAGCAGTTCTTC
CAISGTANEQFF
>TRBV20-1|once|TRBD1|15|TRBJ2-3
TGCAGTGCTAACCGGGGACAGGGATCCACAGATACGCAGTATTTT
CSANRGQGSTDTQYF
>TRBV6-5|NA|NA|16|TRBJ1-1
TGTGCCAGCAGTCACGGCCCGCGGGGGCCGGGAACTGAAGCTTTCTTT
CASSHGPRGPGTEAFF
>TRBV7-2|few|TRBD1|16|TRBJ1-2
TGTGCCAGCAGCCCCCCGGACAGGGGCCCTGACTATGGCTACACCTTC
CASSPPDRGPDYGYTF
>TRBV6-2/TRBV6-3|many|TRBD2|16|TRBJ2-7
TGTGCCAGCAGCCCCACCGGGACTAGCGGTTCCTACGAGCAGTACTTC
CASSPTGTSGSYEQYF
>TRBV25-1|NA|TRBD1|17|TRBJ1-6
TGTGCCAGCAGCCGAGGACAGGTCTGGTCCTATAATTCACCCCTCCACTTT
CASSRGQVWSYNSPLHF
>TRBV20-1|NA|NA|12|TRBJ2-7
TGCAGTGCTAGAGATTTGGGCGGGAAGCAGTACTTC
CSARDLGGKQYF
>TRBV20-1|NA|NA|13|TRBJ2-3
TGCAGTGCTGAGGGCCGGGTCACAGATACGCAGTATTTT
CSAEGRVTDTQYF